This T cell receptor beta chain was found in a study of T cells after yellow fever vaccination. They built TCR cDNA with 5'RACE template switching, a step that put in a universal primer site and UMIs. TCRdb re-called the 5' RACE reads through MiXCR, storing one row per CDR3 protein. The table includes 96,000 or so distinct CDR3 sequences, more than 7.5% detected once. The ends were cut back, 4 bases at V and 6 bases at J, with 14 bases in the middle. CDR3 length: 14 residues. The V gene's germline CDR1 is SEHNR and CDR2 FQNEAQ (reference sequence). Sequencing used CD8+ T cells not binding an NS4B(214-222) dextramer, sorted from PBMCs, obtained more than 13 days after the first yellow fever vaccination. V and J are TRBV7-9 and TRBJ2-3; D is perhaps TRBD2 (5 bases). The clonotype was recovered from a young man who received the YFV17D yellow fever vaccine. CDR3 nucleotide sequence: TGTGCCAGCAGCTATGAGGGATACCGGGATACGCAGTATTTT. Amino acids: CASSYEGYRDTQYF.